The 9 T cell receptor beta chains given below trace back to one sample, sequenced in a study of yellow fever vaccine responses in identical twins. One entry per CDR3 protein, called by TCRdb with MiXCR from the RT-PCR reads. The sample carries 2,000 or so distinct CDR3 sequences, 70% to 90% recorded once. The starting material was T cells from blood (PBMCs), unsorted or a sorted subset (not recorded which), obtained before or after yellow fever vaccination (not recorded which). Source of these receptors: a woman aged 18 to 35 who received the yellow fever vaccine.

The V and J genes are TRBV4-1 and TRBJ2-3; TRBD2 agrees at 11 bases. CDR1 is MGHRA, CDR2 YSYEKL, per germline. The CDR3 spans 16 residues. V dropped 0 bases and J dropped 3; count of bases not matched to a gene: 2. CDR3 loop: CASSQDGTSGTDTQYF. The CDR3 coding sequence is TGCGCCAGCAGCCAAGATGGGACTAGCGGAACAGATACGCAGTATTTT.

This sequence joins TRBV20-1 and TRBJ2-1; D is uncertain. From germline, CDR1 is DFQATT and CDR2 SNEGSKA (reference sequence). The CDR3 has 15 amino acids. Trimming removed 6 bases at V and 0 bases at J, with 15 bases between. The CDR3 sequence is CSALSGESSYNEQFF. DNA of the CDR3: TGCAGTGCCCTATCGGGTGAAAGCTCCTACAATGAGCAGTTCTTC.

CDR3 protein: CSVDGLAGGYEQYF. DNA for the CDR3: TGCAGCGTTGATGGGCTAGCGGGAGGGTACGAGCAGTACTTC. The rearrangement links TRBV29-1 to TRBJ2-7; the match to TRBD2 covers 12 bases. J was trimmed by 4 bases and V by 3 bases; bases with no gene match: 4. CDR1 is SQVTM and CDR2 is ANQGSEA in the germline V gene. The CDR3 has 14 amino acids.

This chain links TRBV29-1 with TRBJ2-3; D remains unclear. The CDR3 consists of 11 residues. The ends were cut back, 4 bases at V and 7 bases at J, with 9 bases in the middle. Germline V lookup: CDR1 SQVTM, CDR2 ANQGSEA. The CDR3 region has the DNA TGCAGCGTTGTGCTCACGCATACGCAGTATTTT. This gives the protein CSVVLTHTQYF.

The table lists this clonotype with a count of one. The rearrangement uses TRBV24-1 and TRBJ2-6, with no clear D. The V and J ends lost 1 base and 2 bases respectively, with 5 bases between them. Germline V gene data show CDR1 as KGHDR and CDR2 as SFDVKD. This CDR3 comprises 15 residues. The CDR3 protein is CATSDFSAGANVLTF. CDR3 DNA sequence: TGTGCCACCAGTGATTTCAGCGCTGGGGCCAACGTCCTGACTTTC.

V and J are TRBV18 and TRBJ2-2; weak D call: TRBD2 (6 bases). Trimming pared 5 bases from V and 4 bases from J, leaving 17 bases between. Germline V gene lookup returns CDR1 KGHSH and CDR2 LQKENI. This CDR3 region has 16 residues. The CDR3 DNA reads TGTGCCAGCTCATTCGATAGCGGATCCCCCACCGGGGAGCTGTTTTTT. Protein sequence: CASSFDSGSPTGELFF. The full variable domain, rest sourced from reference TRBV18 and TRBJ2-2, is NAGVMQNPRHLVRRRGQEARLRCSPMKGHSHVYWYRQLPEEGLKFMVYLQKENIIDESGMPKERFSAEFPKEGPSILRIQQVVRGDSAAYFCASSFDSGSPTGELFFGEGSRLTVL.

This clonotype was observed a handful of times. The CDR3 sequence: CASSQTASPLHF. Written as DNA, the CDR3 is TGTGCCAGCAGCCAGACAGCTTCACCCCTCCACTTT. This rearrangement joins TRBV3-1 to TRBJ1-6; D might be TRBD1 (5 bases). The CDR3 covers 12 residues. V lost 3 bases, J lost 9 bases, and 6 bases lay in between. The germline V gene encodes CDR1 LGHDT and CDR2 YNNKEL (reference sequence).

The chain employs TRBV28 and TRBJ2-2; D gene uncertain. Deletions cut 3 bases from V and 6 bases from J, with 11 bases between. The CDR3 covers 14 residues. The germline V gene encodes CDR1 MDHEN and CDR2 SYDVKM. CDR3 DNA sequence: TGTGCCAGCAGTTTCGCCGACCGGGCCGGGGAGCTGTTTTTT. As protein: CASSFADRAGELFF. Full variable domain (remainder filled in from reference TRBV28 and TRBJ2-2): DVKVTQSSRYLVKRTGEKVFLECVQDMDHENMFWYRQDPGLGLRLIYFSYDVKMKEKGDIPEGYSVSREKKERFSLILESASTNQTSMYLCASSFADRAGELFFGEGSRLTVL.

The chain combines TRBV7-2 with TRBJ1-2; D gene ambiguous. The CDR3 covers 13 residues. Trimming removed 1 base at V and 5 bases at J, with 8 bases between. Germline V gene data show CDR1 as SGHTA and CDR2 as FQGNSA. CDR3 coding DNA: TGTGCCAGCAGCTTAGTCGTCGAATATGGCTACACCTTC. Its translation: CASSLVVEYGYTF. Drawing the rest from reference TRBV7-2 and TRBJ1-2, the complete variable domain is GAGVSQSPSNKVTEKGKDVELRCDPISGHTALYWYRQSLGQGLEFLIYFQGNSAPDKSGLPSDRFSAERTGGSVSTLTIQRTQQEDSAVYLCASSLVVEYGYTFGSGTRLTVV.